These T cell receptor beta chains were read from a single sample in a study of blood T cell repertoires in COVID-19. Clones were sequenced by immunoSEQ multiplex PCR, and TCRdb holds only the in-frame ones, with some missing. The repertoire holds about 300,000 clones, with 70% to 90% as singletons. The sequenced sample consisted of peripheral blood. These receptors all stem from a woman in her forties or fifties with COVID-19, enrolled during active disease. Both conserved end residues are part of each CDR3. The D gene is left open where the match is weak. Clone size appears in some rows only: once, few, many, or a class for an expanded clone.

clone_size j_call d_call v_call cdr3_aa cdr3_nt
. TRBJ2-2 TRBD1 TRBV5-1 CASTRDRPNTGELFF TGCGCCAGCACCCGGGACAGGCCGAACACCGGGGAGCTGTTTTTT
. TRBJ1-1 . TRBV29-1 CSVEDLLGRGTRVTEAFF TGCAGCGTTGAAGATCTTCTAGGTAGAGGTACACGCGTGACTGAAGCTTTCTTT
. TRBJ2-1 . TRBV7-9 CASSLTESGINEQFF TGTGCCAGCAGCTTAACGGAGTCGGGGATTAATGAGCAGTTCTTC
once TRBJ2-1 TRBD1 TRBV25-1 CARPFKGTGYNEQFF TGTGCCAGGCCTTTTAAAGGGACAGGCTACAATGAGCAGTTCTTC
. TRBJ2-1 . TRBV2 CASRADSIYNEQFF TGTGCCAGCAGGGCGGACAGCATCTACAATGAGCAGTTCTTC
once TRBJ2-7 . TRBV29-1 CSVGTGEQYF TGCAGCGTTGGTACGGGCGAGCAGTACTTC
. TRBJ2-7 TRBD1 TRBV7-6 CASSIGTDSYEQYF TGTGCCAGCAGCATAGGGACAGACTCCTACGAGCAGTACTTC
. TRBJ2-2 TRBD1 TRBV29-1 CSVTGTGGTGELFF TGCAGCGTAACCGGGACAGGCGGCACCGGGGAGCTGTTTTTT
few TRBJ2-2 TRBD2 TRBV5-1 CASSPTSGRSTGELFF TGCGCCAGCAGTCCTACTAGCGGGAGATCTACCGGGGAGCTGTTTTTT
. TRBJ2-7 TRBD2 TRBV11-3 CASRESGKPYEQYF TGTGCCAGCAGAGAGAGCGGGAAGCCTTACGAGCAGTACTTC
. TRBJ2-1 TRBD1 TRBV10-3 CAISGGGGEQFF TGTGCCATCAGTGGAGGGGGCGGTGAGCAGTTCTTC
. TRBJ2-3 . TRBV30 CAWSVLRHTDTQYF TGTGCCTGGAGTGTACTACGGCACACAGATACGCAGTATTTT
. TRBJ1-1 . TRBV19 CASSSEVDGNTEAFF TGTGCCAGTAGTTCGGAGGTTGACGGCAACACTGAAGCTTTCTTT
once TRBJ2-5 . TRBV5-1 CASSSGSLSQETQYF TGCGCCAGCAGCTCGGGGTCCCTCTCGCAAGAGACCCAGTACTTC
. TRBJ1-2 . TRBV3-1/TRBV3-2 CASSQWDTSNYGYTF TGTGCCAGCAGCCAATGGGACACATCTAACTATGGCTACACCTTC
. TRBJ1-6 . TRBV12-5 CASGLGRVSNSPLHF TGTGCTAGTGGTTTGGGCAGGGTTTCTAATTCACCCCTCCACTTT
. TRBJ2-7 TRBD2 TRBV2 CASSAISGRPYEQYF TGTGCCAGCAGTGCCATTAGCGGGAGACCCTACGAGCAGTACTTC
. TRBJ1-1 . TRBV6-2/TRBV6-3 CASSYGLLNTEAFF TGTGCCAGCAGTTACGGGCTACTGAACACTGAAGCTTTCTTT
few TRBJ1-1 . TRBV5-1 CASSQRGWYVNTEAFF TGCGCCAGCAGCCAAAGGGGGTGGTATGTGAACACTGAAGCTTTCTTT
. TRBJ1-3 . TRBV12-3/TRBV12-4 CASSLPHINTIYF TGTGCCAGCAGTCTCCCACACATAAACACCATATATTTT
. TRBJ2-2 . TRBV6-5 CASSTGLANTGELFF TGTGCCAGCAGTACAGGGCTTGCAAACACCGGGGAGCTGTTTTTT
. TRBJ2-1 TRBD1 TRBV19 CASKKGQLNYNEQFF TGTGCCAGTAAGAAGGGACAGTTAAATTACAATGAGCAGTTCTTC
once TRBJ1-1 . TRBV18 CASSLAWGVADTEAFF TGTGCCAGCTCACTTGCCTGGGGGGTTGCCGACACTGAAGCTTTCTTT
. TRBJ2-1 TRBD2 TRBV27 CASSSAIAGKTYNEQFF TGTGCCAGCAGTTCCGCAATAGCGGGAAAAACCTACAATGAGCAGTTCTTC